Only one count was recorded for the clone carrying this TCR beta chain. This sample stems from a study of blood T cell repertoires in COVID-19. About the study: Donors in the United States, Italy and Spain gave samples during acute or convalescent COVID-19. Sources were T cells, B-cell-depleted T cells, or PBMCs; the material itself was cDNA or gDNA.

Germline CDR1 reads LNHDA; CDR2 reads SQIVND (reference sequence). V lost 4 bases, J lost 0 bases, and 16 bases lay in between. This CDR3 comprises 17 residues. Original methodology: Amplification from reference gene primers served as the basis for estimated nucleated cell counts. Here immunoSEQ multiplex PCR was the method, and the copy in TCRdb shows in-frame clones only, minus some. V and J calls and clone size come straight from that table; D and trimming were deduced from the DNA. The sample includes 30,000 to 35,000 clones, 83% seen only once; the top ten take over 3.5%. The rearrangement links TRBV19 to TRBJ1-5; tentative D call: TRBD1 (6 bases). The sequenced material came from peripheral blood. This TCR came from a man aged 50 or older with acute or convalescent COVID-19. CDR3 nucleotide sequence: TGTGCCAGTAGTAGGGGGGGGCCAGAGTATAGCAATCAGCCCCAGCATTTT. Translated, it gives CASSRGGPEYSNQPQHF.